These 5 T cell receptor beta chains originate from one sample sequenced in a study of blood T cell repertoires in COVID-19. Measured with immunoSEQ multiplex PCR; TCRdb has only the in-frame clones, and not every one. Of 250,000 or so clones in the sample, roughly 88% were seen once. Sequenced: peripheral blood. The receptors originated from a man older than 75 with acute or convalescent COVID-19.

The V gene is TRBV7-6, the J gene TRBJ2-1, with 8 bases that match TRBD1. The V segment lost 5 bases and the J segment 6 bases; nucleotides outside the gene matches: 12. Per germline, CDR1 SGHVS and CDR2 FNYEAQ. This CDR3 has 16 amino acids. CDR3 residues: CASSPRGPAGRNEQFF. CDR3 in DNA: TGTGCCAGCAGCCCCAGGGGGCCGGCGGGGCGCAATGAGCAGTTCTTC.

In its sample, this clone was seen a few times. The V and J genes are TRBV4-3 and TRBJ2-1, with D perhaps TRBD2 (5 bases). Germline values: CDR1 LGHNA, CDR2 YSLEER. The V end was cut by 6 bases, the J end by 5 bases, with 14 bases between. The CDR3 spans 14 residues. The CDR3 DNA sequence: TGCGCCAGCAGTTTTAGTGCAGCGGACAATGAGCAGTTCTTC. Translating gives CASSFSAADNEQFF.

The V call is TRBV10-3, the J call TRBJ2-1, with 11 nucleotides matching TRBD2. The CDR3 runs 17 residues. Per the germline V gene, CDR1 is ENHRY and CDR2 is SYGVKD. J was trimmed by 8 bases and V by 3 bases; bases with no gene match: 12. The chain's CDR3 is CAISDPGLAEPGDEQFF. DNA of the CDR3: TGTGCCATCAGTGATCCGGGACTAGCGGAGCCCGGGGATGAGCAGTTCTTC.

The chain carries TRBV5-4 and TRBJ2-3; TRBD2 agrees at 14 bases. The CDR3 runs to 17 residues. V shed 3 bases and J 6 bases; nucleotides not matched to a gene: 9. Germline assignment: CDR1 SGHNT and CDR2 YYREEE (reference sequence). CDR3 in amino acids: CASSSGTSGSRRDTQYF. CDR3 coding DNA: TGTGCCAGCAGCTCCGGGACTAGCGGGAGTCGTAGGGATACGCAGTATTTT.

The CDR3, as DNA: TGTGCCAGCACTTATTTAGCGACAGATACGCAGTATTTT. The encoded protein is CASTYLATDTQYF. This rearrangement joins TRBV9 to TRBJ2-3, with a tentative D call TRBD2 (5 bases). Germline CDR1 is SGDLS and CDR2 is YYNGEE. The CDR3 extends over 13 amino acids. V was shortened by 6 bases and J by 3 bases, with 11 bases between the two germline ends. The whole variable domain, filled in from reference TRBV9 and TRBJ2-3, reads DSGVTQTPKHLITATGQRVTLRCSPRSGDLSVYWYQQSLDQGLQFLIQYYNGEERAKGNILERFSAQQFPDLHSELNLSSLELGDSALYFCASTYLATDTQYFGPGTRLTVL.